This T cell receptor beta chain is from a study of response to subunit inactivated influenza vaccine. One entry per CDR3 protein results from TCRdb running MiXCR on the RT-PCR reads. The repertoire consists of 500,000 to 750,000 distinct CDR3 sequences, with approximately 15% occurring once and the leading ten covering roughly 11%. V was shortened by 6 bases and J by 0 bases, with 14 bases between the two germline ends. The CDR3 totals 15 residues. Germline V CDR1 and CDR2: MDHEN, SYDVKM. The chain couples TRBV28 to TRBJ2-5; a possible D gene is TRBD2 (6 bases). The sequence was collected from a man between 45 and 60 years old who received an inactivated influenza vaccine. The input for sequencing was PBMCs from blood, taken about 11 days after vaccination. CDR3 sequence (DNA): TGTGCCAGCAGGGGTCGCGGGGCTTACCAAGAGACCCAGTACTTC. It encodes CASRGRGAYQETQYF.